These T cell receptor beta chains were read from a single sample in a study of blood T cell repertoires in COVID-19. Profiled with immunoSEQ multiplex PCR; TCRdb holds only in-frame clones, not every one. The profile shows fewer than 350,000 clones, about 88% of them singletons. Input material: PBMCs or T cells enriched from blood (not recorded which). These receptors were collected from a woman in her thirties who had been exposed to COVID-19. CDR3s leave out the opening cysteine and the closing phenylalanine or tryptophan. A D gene is named only where the DNA matches it firmly. Expanded clones are given a class, and other clones once, few, many or no size at all.

j_call v_call clone_size d_call cdr3_aa
TRBJ1-1 TRBV2 - TRBD1 ARYRDSYTEAF
TRBJ1-5 TRBV11-2 - TRBD1 ASSLGDRGFQPQH
TRBJ1-3 TRBV5-1 - TRBD1 ASSPGQASGNTIY
TRBJ2-7 TRBV7-9 - TRBD2 ASSPTSGSMYEQY
TRBJ1-6 TRBV30 - TRBD1 ACSPGQNSPLH
TRBJ1-1 TRBV5-1 - TRBD1 ASSLTRTGTNTEAF
TRBJ2-3 TRBV29-1 - TRBD2 SVEYVPGGLAGSTDTQY
TRBJ1-2 TRBV29-1 - - SVREDGYT
TRBJ1-2 TRBV3-1/TRBV3-2 - TRBD1 ASSQDGQGTNYGYT
TRBJ2-7 TRBV11-2 - TRBD1 ASSLGGPGTVAYEQY
TRBJ2-1 TRBV30 - - AWSVGGYNEQF
TRBJ1-6 TRBV5-6 - TRBD1 ASSWDRGGNSPLH
TRBJ1-2 TRBV19 - - ASSIVGGLDGYT
TRBJ1-2 TRBV4-1 - - ASSQRGIGGDHNYGYT
TRBJ2-1 TRBV9 - TRBD2 ASSARGGRANNEQF
TRBJ1-1 TRBV13 - - ASSLGQEAF
TRBJ1-1 TRBV18 - TRBD1 ASSPRDRVTEAF
TRBJ2-1 TRBV12-3/TRBV12-4 - - ASSIVDEQF
TRBJ2-3 TRBV5-1 - - ASTEVVPSTDTQY
TRBJ2-5 TRBV5-1 - - ASRGDQETQY
TRBJ1-4 TRBV7-9 - TRBD1 ASSLQEGAMLF
TRBJ2-2 TRBV6-5 - - ASKGANTGELF
TRBJ2-2 TRBV15 - - ATSEEAGELF
TRBJ2-1 TRBV7-9 - - ASSLLWTAAQGNEQF
TRBJ2-7 TRBV28 once - ASFAPRGPSYEQY
TRBJ1-5 TRBV12-5 - - ASGSGKLGLNQPQH
TRBJ2-7 TRBV30 - - AWSVPGVGYKQY
TRBJ1-5 TRBV11-2 - - ASSLGGVNSNQPQH
TRBJ2-7 TRBV7-8 - TRBD2 ASSLSPTSGSMYEQY
TRBJ1-5 TRBV24-1 - - ATAAGMGNQPQH
TRBJ1-1 TRBV18 few TRBD1 ASSPDRDTEAF
TRBJ1-6 TRBV3-1/TRBV3-2 - TRBD1 ASSRQGDSPLH
TRBJ2-2 TRBV5-1 - - ASSLGQVPTGELF
TRBJ1-1 TRBV6-5 - TRBD1 ASSYPGQGLGAF
TRBJ2-3 TRBV5-1 - TRBD1 ASSPGTGNTDTQY
TRBJ1-6 TRBV27 few - ASSPLAGLNSPLH
TRBJ2-1 TRBV28 - - ASSSSGLGYNEQF
TRBJ2-1 TRBV10-1 - TRBD2 ASSGLAGDLGNEQF
TRBJ2-1 TRBV11-3 once - ASSPSTGNLYNEQF
TRBJ1-2 TRBV19 - TRBD1 ASRQGAISFGYT
TRBJ2-5 TRBV29-1 - TRBD1 SVQGQAQETQY
TRBJ1-2 TRBV12-5 - TRBD1 ASGFRDRDQSYT
TRBJ1-2 TRBV6-5 - - ATNRIQGRGYT
TRBJ2-2 TRBV21-1 - - ASSKARDPSGSGTGELF
TRBJ1-1 TRBV19 - TRBD1 ASSILGQGNKAF
TRBJ2-7 TRBV18 - - ASSPRAQSYEQY
TRBJ2-7 TRBV7-9 - TRBD1 ASSPTGGASYEQY
TRBJ2-7 TRBV13 - TRBD2 ASRTSGSTYEQY
TRBJ1-1 TRBV30 - TRBD1 AWRYQGAETEAF
TRBJ2-7 TRBV10-3 - - ATQGDRTSYEQY
TRBJ2-5 TRBV14 - - ASSQDRRQGIVGQETQY
TRBJ2-1 TRBV3-1/TRBV3-2 - TRBD2 ASSQEGAGGSTEF
TRBJ1-1 TRBV25-1 - - ASSDGGIGGSPEAF
TRBJ1-2 TRBV28 - - ASRAGRPPYGYT
TRBJ2-7 TRBV3-1/TRBV3-2 - TRBD1 ASSTPRTGAFYEQY